What follows describes a single T cell receptor (beta chain). Time point defined: new active TB diagnosis, blood taken before or within 7 days of starting treatment. These data are taken from a study of T cells in tuberculosis. Germline V gene data show CDR1 as MNHEY and CDR2 as SMNVEV (reference sequence). CDR3 length: 15 residues. Trimming removed 5 bases from V and 4 bases from J; junction bases left unmatched: 7. Profiled with immunoSEQ multiplex PCR; TCRdb holds only in-frame clones, not every one. The repertoire holds about 34,000 clones, with around 90% as singletons. The material was PBMCs, obtained at tuberculosis diagnosis. The TCR originated in an adult with tuberculosis. V gene TRBV27 combines with J gene TRBJ2-4, with 8 bases matching TRBD1. The CDR3 nucleotides are TGTGCCAGCAGTCCCACCGGGACAGGAAAAAACATTCAGTACTTC. As protein: CASSPTGTGKNIQYF.